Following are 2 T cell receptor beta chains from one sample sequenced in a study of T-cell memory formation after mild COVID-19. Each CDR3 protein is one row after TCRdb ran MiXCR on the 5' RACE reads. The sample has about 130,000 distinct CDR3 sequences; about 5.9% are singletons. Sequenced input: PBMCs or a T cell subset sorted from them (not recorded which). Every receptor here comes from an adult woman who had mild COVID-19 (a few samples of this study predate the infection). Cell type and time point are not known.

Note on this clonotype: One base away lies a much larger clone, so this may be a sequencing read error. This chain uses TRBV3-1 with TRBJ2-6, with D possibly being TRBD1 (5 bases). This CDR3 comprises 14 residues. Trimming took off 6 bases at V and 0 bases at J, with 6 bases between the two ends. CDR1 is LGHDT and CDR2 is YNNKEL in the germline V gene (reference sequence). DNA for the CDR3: TGTGCCAGCAGAGACAGCTCTGGGGCCAACGTCCTGACTTTC. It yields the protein CASRDSSGANVLTF.

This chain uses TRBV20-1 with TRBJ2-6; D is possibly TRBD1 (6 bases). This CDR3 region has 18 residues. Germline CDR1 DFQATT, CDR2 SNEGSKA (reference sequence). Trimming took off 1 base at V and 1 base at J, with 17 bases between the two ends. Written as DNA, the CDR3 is TGCAGTGCTAGAGTAGATCGACAGGCAACATCTGGGGCCAACGTCCTGACTTTC. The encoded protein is CSARVDRQATSGANVLTF.